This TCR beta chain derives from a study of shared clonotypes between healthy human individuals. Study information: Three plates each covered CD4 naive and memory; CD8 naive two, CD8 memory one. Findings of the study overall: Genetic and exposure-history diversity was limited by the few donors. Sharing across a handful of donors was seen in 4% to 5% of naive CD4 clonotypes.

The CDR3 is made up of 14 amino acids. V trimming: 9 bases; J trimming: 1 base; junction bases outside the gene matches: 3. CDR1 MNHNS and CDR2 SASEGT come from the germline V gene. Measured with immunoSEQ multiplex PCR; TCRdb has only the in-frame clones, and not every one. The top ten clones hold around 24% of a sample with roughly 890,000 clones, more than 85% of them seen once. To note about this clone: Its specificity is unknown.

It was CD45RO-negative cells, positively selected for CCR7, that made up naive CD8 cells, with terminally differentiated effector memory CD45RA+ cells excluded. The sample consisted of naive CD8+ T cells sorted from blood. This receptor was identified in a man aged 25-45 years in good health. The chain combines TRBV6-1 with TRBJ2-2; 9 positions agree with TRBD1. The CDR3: CASEGQGNTGELFF. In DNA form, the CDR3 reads TGTGCCAGTGAGGGACAGGGGAACACCGGGGAGCTGTTTTTT.